Below are 27 T cell receptor beta chains sequenced from a single sample in a study of blood T cell repertoires in COVID-19. Method: immunoSEQ multiplex PCR; TCRdb's copy keeps in-frame clones and lacks some. Of approximately 150,000 clones listed, 75% to 85% are singletons. Sequencing was done on a sample of peripheral blood. The receptor source for this set is a woman aged 45-60 years with acute or convalescent COVID-19.

The rearrangement joins TRBV12-5 to TRBJ2-7; 7 positions agree with TRBD1. J lost 6 bases, V lost 6 bases, and 11 bases had no gene match. The CDR3 spans 14 residues. From germline, CDR1 is LGHNT and CDR2 FRNRAP. The CDR3 spells CASGPDRLVGEQYF. The CDR3 DNA reads as TGTGCTAGTGGACCGGACAGGCTGGTGGGCGAGCAGTACTTC.

The chain has TRBV30 and TRBJ1-2; tentative D call: TRBD1 (5 bases). V was shortened by 0 bases and J by 4 bases, with 9 bases between the two germline ends. Per the germline V gene, CDR1 is GTSNPN and CDR2 is SVGIG (reference sequence). The CDR3 consists of 13 residues. In DNA form, the CDR3 reads TGTGCCTGGAGTGTCTTCGGGGGCTATGGCTACACCTTC. This gives the protein CAWSVFGGYGYTF.

The V gene is TRBV18, the J gene TRBJ1-2; 8 bases match TRBD1. J gave up 2 bases and V 3 bases, and 5 bases lay outside the gene matches. Germline lookup yields CDR1 KGHSH and CDR2 LQKENI. The CDR3 sequence is 15 residues long. The CDR3 DNA follows: TGTGCCAGCTCACCTCAGACAGGGGAAAACTATGGCTACACCTTC. Translating gives CASSPQTGENYGYTF.

This clone showed up just once. This chain links TRBV3-1 (or the pseudogene TRBV3-2) with TRBJ2-1, with 11 bases fitting TRBD2. The junction had 3 bases not matched to a gene; V was cut back by 2 bases and J by 6 bases. This CDR3 spans 15 amino acids. Germline CDR1 reads LGHDT; CDR2 reads YNNKEL (reference sequence). The CDR3 region has the DNA TGTGCCAGCAGCCAAAGACTAGCGGGGAGCAATGAGCAGTTCTTC. This translates into CASSQRLAGSNEQFF.

This chain links TRBV29-1 with TRBJ1-5; maybe TRBD1 (5 bases). Germline assignment: CDR1 SQVTM and CDR2 ANQGSEA. Deletions cut 7 bases from V and 4 bases from J, with 17 bases between. The CDR3 is 14 residues long. The CDR3 loop reads CSATLGGSNQPQHF. The CDR3 DNA sequence: TGCAGCGCTACCTTGGGGGGGTCTAATCAGCCCCAGCATTTT.

The rearrangement links TRBV7-6 to TRBJ1-5; 9 bases map to TRBD1. Germline CDR1 SGHVS, CDR2 FNYEAQ. With V trimmed by 3 bases and J by 4 bases, 4 bases remained unmatched. This CDR3 comprises 15 residues. The CDR3 region is CASSLADRGNQPQHF. Here the CDR3 DNA reads TGTGCCAGCAGCTTGGCCGACAGGGGGAATCAGCCCCAGCATTTT.

The chain combines TRBV7-2 with TRBJ2-1; no reliable D call. Trimming stripped 8 bases from V and 0 bases from J, with 11 bases between. Germline CDR1 reads SGHTA; CDR2 reads FQGNSA. This CDR3 contains 14 residues. CDR3 loop: CASPLESSYNEQFF. In DNA form, the CDR3 reads TGTGCCAGCCCCTTGGAGTCCTCCTACAATGAGCAGTTCTTC.

The chain couples TRBV30 to TRBJ2-2, with D possibly being TRBD1 (5 bases). The CDR3 runs 15 residues. Trimming cost V 4 bases and J 5 bases, with 17 bases left between them. The germline V gene encodes CDR1 GTSNPN and CDR2 SVGIG (reference sequence). The CDR3 nucleotides read TGTGCCTGGAAGGGGCAAGGAACACGGACCGGGGAGCTGTTTTTT. It specifies CAWKGQGTRTGELFF. Full variable domain (rest looked up from reference TRBV30 and TRBJ2-2): SQTIHQWPATLVQPVGSPLSLECTVEGTSNPNLYWYRQAAGRGLQLLFYSVGIGQISSEVPQNLSASRPQDRQFILSSKKLLLSDSGFYLCAWKGQGTRTGELFFGEGSRLTVL.

This clone was recorded once. The chain uses TRBV27 and TRBJ2-1; 8 bases line up with TRBD1. Germline CDR1 and CDR2: MNHEY and SMNVEV (reference sequence). The V and J ends lost 6 bases and 7 bases, in that order; junction bases with no gene match: 20. CDR3 size: 18 residues. DNA for the CDR3: TGTGCCAGCAGCCCGGACAGGGTCGGACTTTTTGGGACGAATGAGCAGTTCTTC. It translates to CASSPDRVGLFGTNEQFF.

V and J are TRBV5-5 and TRBJ1-2, with TRBD1 matching over 10 bases. Unmatched junction bases numbered 4, after V lost 0 bases and J lost 2 bases. CDR3 length: 16 amino acids. CDR1 SGHKS and CDR2 YYEKEE come from the germline V gene (reference sequence). This CDR3 is CASSLGQGAGNYGYTF. The DNA of the CDR3 is TGTGCCAGCAGCTTGGGACAGGGGGCCGGCAACTATGGCTACACCTTC.

The V call is TRBV7-6, the J call TRBJ1-6; 7 nucleotides agree with TRBD1. The V segment lost 1 base and the J segment 7 bases; nucleotides outside the gene matches: 7. The CDR3 sequence is 16 residues long. Germline V gene data show CDR1 as SGHVS and CDR2 as FNYEAQ. The CDR3 sequence is CASSLVERDRNSPLHF. The CDR3 DNA sequence: TGTGCCAGCAGCTTAGTGGAGAGGGACAGAAATTCACCCCTCCACTTT.

J is TRBJ1-5 and V is TRBV5-5; D remains ambiguous. V gave up 1 base and J gave up 4 bases, with 6 bases separating them. CDR3 length equals 13 residues. Germline-derived CDR1 and CDR2 are SGHKS and YYEKEE (reference sequence). CDR3 sequence: CASSLSGNQPQHF. CDR3 nucleotides: TGTGCCAGCAGCTTGTCCGGGAATCAGCCCCAGCATTTT.

CDR3 protein: CASSYMAFPSYNEQFF. The CDR3 bases are TGTGCCAGCAGTTATATGGCCTTTCCATCCTACAATGAGCAGTTCTTC. The rearrangement links TRBV6-2 or TRBV6-3 to TRBJ2-1, with D hard to call. CDR1 is MNHEY, CDR2 SVGEGT, per germline. With 3 bases removed from V and 1 base from J, the gap between germline ends came to 13 bases. CDR3 length equals 16 residues.

The table lists this clone with many counts. The chain employs TRBV7-9 and TRBJ2-5; maybe TRBD2 (6 bases). The CDR3 consists of 14 residues. Germline CDR1 is SEHNR and CDR2 is FQNEAQ (reference sequence). Deletions cut 5 bases from V and 4 bases from J, with 14 bases between. The CDR3 region has the DNA TGTGCCAGCAGCCTAACGGGGGTCTCAGAGACCCAGTACTTC. Protein product: CASSLTGVSETQYF.

This chain connects TRBV5-1 to TRBJ1-6; 12 nucleotides match TRBD1. Trimming at V came to 3 bases and at J to 7 bases, leaving 2 bases not matched to a gene. The CDR3 runs to 15 residues. Germline V CDR1 and CDR2: SGHRS, YFSETQ. CDR3 nucleotides: TGCGCCAGCAGCTCGGGACAGGGGGCAAATTCACCCCTCCACTTT. Residues: CASSSGQGANSPLHF.

The chain joins TRBV2 to TRBJ1-1; TRBD1 might be the D (5 bases). There are 13 residues in the CDR3. V was trimmed by 2 bases and J by 8 bases, leaving 12 bases between them. Germline V lookup: CDR1 SNHLY, CDR2 FYNNEI. CDR3 coding DNA: TGTGCCAGCAGTGAAACTGCGAGGACAGAAGCTTTCTTT. It yields the protein CASSETARTEAFF.

This clone has a handful of counts. V gene TRBV29-1 combines with J gene TRBJ2-4, with D hard to call. The CDR3 has 10 amino acids. From germline, CDR1 is SQVTM and CDR2 ANQGSEA. The V and J ends lost 6 bases and 5 bases respectively, with 5 bases between them. This CDR3 reads CSVQENIQYF. The CDR3 DNA reads TGCAGCGTCCAGGAAAACATTCAGTACTTC.

The sample holds one count of this clone. This chain uses TRBV28 with TRBJ1-5; D possibly corresponds to TRBD1 (5 bases). CDR3 length equals 14 residues. Per the germline V gene, CDR1 is MDHEN and CDR2 is SYDVKM. Trimming removed 9 bases at V and 3 bases at J, with 15 bases between. The CDR3 loop is CASTQTGNNQPQHF. The CDR3, as DNA: TGTGCCAGTACCCAAACAGGAAACAATCAGCCCCAGCATTTT. The full variable domain, its missing parts supplied by reference TRBV28 and TRBJ1-5, is DVKVTQSSRYLVKRTGEKVFLECVQDMDHENMFWYRQDPGLGLRLIYFSYDVKMKEKGDIPEGYSVSREKKERFSLILESASTNQTSMYLCASTQTGNNQPQHFGDGTRLSIL.

This chain connects TRBV10-3 to TRBJ2-3, with 11 bases identical to TRBD1. V lost 7 bases, J lost 1 base, and 4 bases stayed unmatched. CDR1 and CDR2 from the germline V gene are ENHRY and SYGVKD. The CDR3 sequence is 15 residues long. The CDR3 DNA sequence: TGTGCCATCACCCCGGGACAGGGGGGCACAGATACGCAGTATTTT. Its translation: CAITPGQGGTDTQYF.

V and J are TRBV28 and TRBJ1-2; 8 nucleotides agree with TRBD1. This CDR3 spans 14 amino acids. The trim removed 6 bases at V and 4 bases at J, leaving 7 bases unmatched. Germline lookup yields CDR1 MDHEN and CDR2 SYDVKM. CDR3 in DNA: TGTGCCAGCAGGAGGGAGGGACAGGTCTATGGCTACACCTTC. Its translation: CASRREGQVYGYTF.

The chain is built from TRBV10-3 and TRBJ1-1, with 7 bases lining up with TRBD1. The V gene end was trimmed by 10 bases and the J gene end by 4 bases; junction bases not matched to a gene: 12. The germline V gene has CDR1 ENHRY and CDR2 SYGVKD. CDR3 size: 14 residues. The CDR3 DNA sequence: TGTGCCACCTTTCAAACAGGGGACTCCACTGAAGCTTTCTTT. Amino acids: CATFQTGDSTEAFF.

The chain carries TRBV28 and TRBJ1-6, with a possible D match to TRBD1 (5 bases). Trimming removed 2 bases from V and 13 bases from J, with 18 bases in between. The CDR3 has 15 residues. Germline V CDR1 and CDR2: MDHEN, SYDVKM. CDR3 DNA sequence: TGTGCCAGCAGTTTAACTGCAGGGCTAGTAGGTCCCCTCCACTTT. Translated, it gives CASSLTAGLVGPLHF.

This chain links TRBV7-9 with TRBJ1-6, with a tentative D call TRBD1 (6 bases). The germline CDR1 and CDR2 sequences are SEHNR and FQNEAQ (reference sequence). The CDR3 contains 16 residues. The V gene lost 5 bases and the J gene lost 10 bases, with 21 bases spanning the gap. CDR3 sequence reads: CASSRTRLRGNSPLHF. CDR3 bases: TGTGCCAGCAGCCGTACTCGTCTCAGGGGTAACTCACCCCTCCACTTT.

This clone was counted between two and nine times. The genes are TRBV29-1 and TRBJ2-1; tentative D call: TRBD2 (7 bases). The CDR3 sequence is 14 residues long. V lost 6 bases and J 9 bases, leaving 21 bases between the germline ends. From germline, CDR1 is SQVTM and CDR2 ANQGSEA. The chain's CDR3 is CSVGLGGALIEQFF. The CDR3 coding sequence is TGCAGCGTAGGGTTGGGGGGGGCATTAATTGAGCAGTTCTTC.

This clone was detected only once. V usage is TRBV7-3 and J usage is TRBJ2-3; 8 bases are a match to TRBD2. The CDR3 runs to 16 residues. V dropped 1 base and J dropped 8; count of bases not matched to a gene: 11. Germline loops: CDR1 SGHTA, CDR2 FQGTGA. CDR3 nucleotide sequence: TGTGCCAGCAGCTTAAATTCCGGGGGGGCGTTGGGTACGCAGTATTTT. Translating it yields CASSLNSGGALGTQYF.

J is TRBJ2-3 and V is TRBV7-9; TRBD1 agrees at 8 bases. The CDR3 is 15 amino acids. Germline V gene data show CDR1 as SEHNR and CDR2 as FQNEAQ (reference sequence). V lost 8 bases, J lost 6 bases, and 13 bases stayed unmatched. In DNA, the CDR3 is TGTGCCAGCGAATCCCAGGGGGCAGGGGCCGATACGCAGTATTTT. It is translated as CASESQGAGADTQYF.

The V gene is TRBV12-3 or TRBV12-4, the J gene TRBJ1-2; tentatively, D is TRBD1 (5 bases). The CDR3 is 13 residues long. Between the trimmed V and J ends, which lost 4 bases and 5 bases, there was a span of 11 bases. CDR3 DNA sequence: TGTGCCAGCAGTTCACAGGAGGGGTATGGCTACACCTTC. Its translation: CASSSQEGYGYTF.